This TCR beta chain was identified during a study of identifying expanded T cells in peripheral blood. With respect to this clone: The antigen is unknown.

Overall study findings and caveats: Over approximately two and four weeks, about 15 and 19 clones changed, versus 1.2 between replicates.

Germline V gene data show CDR1 as MNHEY and CDR2 as SVGAGI. The CDR3 is 16 residues long. V was trimmed by 1 base and J by 0 bases, leaving 10 bases between them. The repertoire was sequenced with immunoSEQ multiplex PCR; TCRdb's copy has only in-frame clones and lacks some. The table lists around 94,000 clones, 85% of them singletons. This sequence originates from a person aged 18-69 years in good health. The chain employs TRBV6-5 and TRBJ1-3; no clear D gene. Specimen: blood. The CDR3 spells CASSYFSISSGNTIYF. Here the CDR3 DNA reads TGTGCCAGCAGTTACTTCTCTATAAGCTCTGGAAACACCATATATTTT.